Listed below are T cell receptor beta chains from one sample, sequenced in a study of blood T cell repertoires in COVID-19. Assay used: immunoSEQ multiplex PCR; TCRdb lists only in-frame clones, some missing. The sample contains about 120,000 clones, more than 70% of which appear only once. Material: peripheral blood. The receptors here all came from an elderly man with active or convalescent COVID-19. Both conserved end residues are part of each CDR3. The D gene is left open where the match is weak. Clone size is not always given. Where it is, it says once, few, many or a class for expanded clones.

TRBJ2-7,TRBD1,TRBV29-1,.,CSVVGTGVRDEQYF,TGCAGCGTCGTCGGGACAGGGGTACGGGACGAGCAGTACTTC
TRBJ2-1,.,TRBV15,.,CATSGSGTGISEQFF,TGTGCCACCAGCGGGAGCGGGACAGGTATTAGTGAGCAGTTCTTC
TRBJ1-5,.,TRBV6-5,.,CASSPTGDNQPQHF,TGTGCCAGCAGTCCTACGGGGGATAATCAGCCCCAGCATTTT
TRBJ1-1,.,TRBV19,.,CASSPGGRPGGAFF,TGTGCCAGTAGTCCGGGGGGACGGCCCGGGGGAGCTTTCTTT
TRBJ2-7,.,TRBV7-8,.,CASSLVMNTYEQYF,TGTGCCAGCAGCTTAGTTATGAACACCTACGAGCAGTACTTC
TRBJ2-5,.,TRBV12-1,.,CASSFWVASGKETQYF,TGTGCCAGCAGCTTTTGGGTGGCTAGCGGAAAAGAGACCCAGTACTTC
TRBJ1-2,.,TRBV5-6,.,CASASLPLQGKAYGYTF,TGTGCCAGCGCCTCCTTGCCCCTGCAGGGTAAGGCCTATGGCTACACCTTC
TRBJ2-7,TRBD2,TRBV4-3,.,CASSPGFGLAPYEQYF,TGCGCCAGCAGCCCAGGTTTCGGACTAGCTCCCTACGAGCAGTACTTC
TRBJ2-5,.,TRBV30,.,CAWSESRETQYF,TGTGCCTGGAGTGAGTCTAGAGAGACCCAGTACTTC
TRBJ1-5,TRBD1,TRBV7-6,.,CASSLGTGGSNQPQHF,TGTGCCAGCAGCTTAGGGACAGGGGGTTCGAATCAGCCCCAGCATTTT
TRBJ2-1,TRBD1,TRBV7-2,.,CASSLAGQGSYNEQFF,TGTGCCAGCAGCTTAGCAGGACAGGGCTCCTACAATGAGCAGTTCTTC
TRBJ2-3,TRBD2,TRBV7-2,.,CASSYSGGPGDTQYF,TGTGCCAGCAGCTATAGCGGGGGTCCGGGGGATACGCAGTATTTT
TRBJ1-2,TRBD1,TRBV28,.,CASSPSRGLYGYTF,TGTGCCAGCAGTCCGTCCAGGGGGCTCTATGGCTACACCTTC
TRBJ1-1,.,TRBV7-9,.,CASSLGAGSEAFF,TGTGCCAGCAGCTTAGGGGCGGGCAGCGAAGCTTTCTTT
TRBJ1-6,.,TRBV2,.,CASSEETGSNSPLHF,TGTGCCAGCAGTGAAGAAACCGGGTCGAATTCACCCCTCCACTTT
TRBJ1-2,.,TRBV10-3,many,CAISESGGRYGYTF,TGTGCCATCAGTGAGTCTGGGGGGAGGTATGGCTACACCTTC
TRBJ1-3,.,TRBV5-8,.,CASSLGTLRFGNTIYF,TGTGCCAGCAGCTTGGGAACGTTGCGGTTCGGAAACACCATATATTTT
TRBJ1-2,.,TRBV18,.,CASSLRGGPAEGGYTF,TGTGCCAGCTCACTCCGCGGGGGACCGGCCGAAGGTGGCTACACCTTC
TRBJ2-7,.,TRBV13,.,CASSLDLLGGQYF,TGTGCCAGCAGCTTAGATTTATTAGGCGGGCAGTACTTC
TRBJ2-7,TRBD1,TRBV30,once,CAWSWTGDGEQYF,TGTGCCTGGAGTTGGACAGGGGACGGCGAGCAGTACTTC
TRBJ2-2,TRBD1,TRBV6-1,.,CASSEGDRRNTGELFF,TGTGCCAGCAGTGAGGGGGACAGGAGGAACACCGGGGAGCTGTTTTTT
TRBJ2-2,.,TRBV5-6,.,CASSSLRGTGELFF,TGTGCCAGCAGCTCATTAAGGGGAACCGGGGAGCTGTTTTTT
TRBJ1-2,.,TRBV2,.,CASSVQTAGGYTF,TGTGCCAGCAGTGTTCAGACGGCGGGGGGCTACACCTTC
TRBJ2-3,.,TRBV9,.,CASSVGVNVKDTQYF,TGTGCCAGCAGCGTAGGAGTTAACGTCAAGGATACGCAGTATTTT
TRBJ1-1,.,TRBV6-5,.,CASRRTENTEAFF,TGTGCCAGCAGACGGACAGAGAACACTGAAGCTTTCTTT
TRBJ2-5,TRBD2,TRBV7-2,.,CASSSMLGEGTQYF,TGTGCCAGCAGCTCGATGCTAGGGGAGGGGACCCAGTACTTC
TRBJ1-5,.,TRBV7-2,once,CASSSTSNQPQHF,TGTGCCAGCAGCTCTACTAGCAATCAGCCCCAGCATTTT
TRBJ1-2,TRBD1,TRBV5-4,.,CASSFPGGASGYTF,TGTGCCAGCAGCTTCCCAGGGGGCGCGTCTGGCTACACCTTC
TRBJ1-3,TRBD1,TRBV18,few,CASSPPTGTGAGNTIYF,TGTGCCAGCTCACCTCCGACCGGGACAGGGGCCGGAAACACCATATATTTT
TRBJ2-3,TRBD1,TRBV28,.,CASSTDRSLSTDTQYF,TGTGCCAGCAGTACGGACAGGTCGCTGAGCACAGATACGCAGTATTTT
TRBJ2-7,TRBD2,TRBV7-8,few,CASSLTSGGSYEQYF,TGTGCCAGCAGCTTAACTAGCGGGGGATCCTACGAGCAGTACTTC
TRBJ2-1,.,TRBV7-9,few,CASSLGSDEQFF,TGTGCCAGCAGCTTAGGTTCGGATGAGCAGTTCTTC
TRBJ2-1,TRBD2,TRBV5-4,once,CASSLGSGGPPYNEQFF,TGTGCCAGCAGCTTGGGAAGCGGGGGGCCCCCCTACAATGAGCAGTTCTTC
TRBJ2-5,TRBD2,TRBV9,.,CASSSGTSGQETQYF,TGTGCCAGCAGCAGTGGGACTAGTGGTCAAGAGACCCAGTACTTC
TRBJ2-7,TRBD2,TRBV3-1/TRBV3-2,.,CASSQASGGIEQYF,TGTGCCAGCAGCCAGGCTAGCGGGGGTATAGAGCAGTACTTC
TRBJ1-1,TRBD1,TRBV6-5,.,CASSPQGARAEAFF,TGTGCCAGCAGTCCTCAGGGGGCAAGGGCTGAAGCTTTCTTT
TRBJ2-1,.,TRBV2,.,CASSLIEEGFLFF,TGTGCCAGCAGCCTCATAGAGGAGGGTTTCTTGTTCTTC
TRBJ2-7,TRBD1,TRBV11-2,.,CASTYDRGAYEQYF,TGTGCCAGCACCTACGACAGGGGGGCCTACGAGCAGTACTTC
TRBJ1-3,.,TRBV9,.,CASSVGAGSGNTIYF,TGTGCCAGCAGCGTGGGGGCAGGCTCTGGAAACACCATATATTTT
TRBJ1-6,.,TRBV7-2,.,CAGHRGSYNSPLHF,TGTGCCGGACATCGTGGTTCCTATAATTCACCCCTCCACTTT
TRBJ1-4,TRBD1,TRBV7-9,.,CASSSTGGAGEKLFF,TGTGCCAGCAGCTCCACAGGGGGCGCGGGTGAAAAACTGTTTTTT
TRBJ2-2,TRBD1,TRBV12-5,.,CASVRDRGPAGELFF,TGTGCTAGTGTTAGGGACAGGGGGCCGGCCGGGGAGCTGTTTTTT
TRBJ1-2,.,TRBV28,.,CASATGYDYGYTF,TGTGCCAGCGCGACAGGTTATGACTATGGCTACACCTTC
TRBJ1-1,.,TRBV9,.,CASSGGLGGTEAFF,TGTGCCAGCAGCGGAGGCTTGGGGGGTACTGAAGCTTTCTTT
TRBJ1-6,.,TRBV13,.,CASSFRVSPLHF,TGTGCCAGCAGCTTCAGGGTTTCACCCCTCCACTTT
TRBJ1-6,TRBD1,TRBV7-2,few,CASSRGQGYSPLHF,TGTGCCAGCAGCCGCGGACAGGGGTACTCACCCCTCCACTTT